This TCR beta chain was identified during a study of blood T cell repertoires in COVID-19. Study-level information: Acute and convalescent COVID-19 specimens originated in the United States, Italy and Spain. In each case, the material was cDNA or gDNA derived from T cells, B-cell-depleted T cells, or PBMCs.

This CDR3 has 12 amino acids. V was clipped by 3 bases and J by 15 bases; unmatched bases: 7. Study processing details: By means of reference gene primer amplification, nucleated cell counts were estimated. Clones were sequenced by immunoSEQ multiplex PCR, and TCRdb holds only the in-frame ones, with some missing. V and J calls and clone size are as listed in that table; D and trimming were resolved from the DNA. The repertoire consists of approximately 190,000 clones, with nearly 90% occurring once and the leading ten covering about 22%. The receptor's source is a man between 60 and 75 years old with active or convalescent COVID-19. The sequencing input was peripheral blood. This chain connects TRBV12-3 or TRBV12-4 to TRBJ1-5, with 8 bases that match TRBD1. In DNA form, the CDR3 reads TGTGCCAGCAGTTTGGGGCAGGGGGCCCTGCATTTT. This sequence encodes CASSLGQGALHF.